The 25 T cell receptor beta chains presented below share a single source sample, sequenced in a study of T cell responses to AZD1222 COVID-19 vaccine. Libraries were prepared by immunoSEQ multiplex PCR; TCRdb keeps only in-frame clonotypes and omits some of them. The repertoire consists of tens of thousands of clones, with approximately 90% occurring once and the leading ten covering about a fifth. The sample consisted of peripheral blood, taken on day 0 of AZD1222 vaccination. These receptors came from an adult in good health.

CDR3 in amino acids: CASSLGVGYGYTF. The CDR3 DNA reads TGTGCCAGCAGCTTAGGGGTCGGCTATGGCTACACCTTC. The V call is TRBV7-3, the J call TRBJ1-2; D ambiguous. This CDR3 is 13 amino acids long. V was cut by 2 bases and J by 4 bases, with 8 bases left in between. Germline loops: CDR1 SGHTA, CDR2 FQGTGA.

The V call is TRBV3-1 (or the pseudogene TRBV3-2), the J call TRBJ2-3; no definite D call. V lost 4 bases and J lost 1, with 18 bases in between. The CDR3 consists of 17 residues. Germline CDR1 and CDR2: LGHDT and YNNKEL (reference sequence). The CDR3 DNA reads TGTGCCAGCAGCCCGGCCCCAGGATTGATGGGCACAGATACGCAGTATTTT. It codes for CASSPAPGLMGTDTQYF.

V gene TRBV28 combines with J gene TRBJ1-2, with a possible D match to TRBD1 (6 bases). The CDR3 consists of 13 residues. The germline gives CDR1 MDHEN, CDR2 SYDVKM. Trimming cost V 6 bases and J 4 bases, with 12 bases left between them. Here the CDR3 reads CASRLQGGYGYTF. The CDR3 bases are TGTGCCAGCAGACTACAGGGCGGCTATGGCTACACCTTC.

CDR3 region: CASSPGETQYF. As DNA, the CDR3 is TGTGCCAGCTCACCGGGAGAGACCCAGTACTTC. V usage is TRBV18 and J usage is TRBJ2-5; D not resolved. The CDR3 extends over 11 amino acids. V was trimmed by 3 bases and J by 4 bases, leaving 3 bases between them. CDR1 is KGHSH, CDR2 LQKENI, per germline.

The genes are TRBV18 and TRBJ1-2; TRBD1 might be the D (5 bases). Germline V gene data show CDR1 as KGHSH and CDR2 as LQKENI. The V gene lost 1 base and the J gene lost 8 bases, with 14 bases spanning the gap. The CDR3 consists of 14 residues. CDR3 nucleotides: TGTGCCAGCTCACCACAGGGGTCGTATGACGGCTACACCTTC. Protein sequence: CASSPQGSYDGYTF. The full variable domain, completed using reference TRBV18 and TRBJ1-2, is NAGVMQNPRHLVRRRGQEARLRCSPMKGHSHVYWYRQLPEEGLKFMVYLQKENIIDESGMPKERFSAEFPKEGPSILRIQQVVRGDSAAYFCASSPQGSYDGYTFGSGTRLTVV.

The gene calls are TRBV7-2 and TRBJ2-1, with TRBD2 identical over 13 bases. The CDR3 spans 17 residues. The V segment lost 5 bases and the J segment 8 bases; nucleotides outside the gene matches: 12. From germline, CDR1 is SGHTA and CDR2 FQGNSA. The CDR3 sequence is CASSPTSGGGFRDEQFF. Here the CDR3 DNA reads TGTGCCAGCAGCCCAACTAGCGGGGGGGGCTTTAGGGATGAGCAGTTCTTC.

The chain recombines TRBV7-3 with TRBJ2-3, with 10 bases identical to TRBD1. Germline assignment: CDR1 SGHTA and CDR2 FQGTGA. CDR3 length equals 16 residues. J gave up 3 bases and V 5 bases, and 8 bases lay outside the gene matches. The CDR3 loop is CASSRDRGPETDTQYF. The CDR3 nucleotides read TGTGCCAGCAGCCGAGACAGGGGGCCCGAGACAGATACGCAGTATTTT.

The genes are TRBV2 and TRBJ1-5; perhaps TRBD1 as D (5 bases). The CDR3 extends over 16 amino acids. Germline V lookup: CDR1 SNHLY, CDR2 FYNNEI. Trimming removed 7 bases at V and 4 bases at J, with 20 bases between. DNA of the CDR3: TGTGCCAGCAATCGGGGACTTTCCCGATCAAATCAGCCCCAGCATTTT. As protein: CASNRGLSRSNQPQHF.

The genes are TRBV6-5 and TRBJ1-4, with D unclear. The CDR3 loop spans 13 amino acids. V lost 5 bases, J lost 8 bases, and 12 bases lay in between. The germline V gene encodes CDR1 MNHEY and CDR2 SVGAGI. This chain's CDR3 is CASSPPRREKLFF. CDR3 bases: TGTGCCAGCAGTCCGCCCCGACGGGAAAAACTGTTTTTT.

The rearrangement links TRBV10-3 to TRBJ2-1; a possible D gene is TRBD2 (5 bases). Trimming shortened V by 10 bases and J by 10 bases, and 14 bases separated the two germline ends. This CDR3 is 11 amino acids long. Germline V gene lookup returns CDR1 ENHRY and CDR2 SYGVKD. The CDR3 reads CATQDSLEQFF. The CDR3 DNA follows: TGTGCCACCCAGGACTCCTTGGAGCAGTTCTTC.

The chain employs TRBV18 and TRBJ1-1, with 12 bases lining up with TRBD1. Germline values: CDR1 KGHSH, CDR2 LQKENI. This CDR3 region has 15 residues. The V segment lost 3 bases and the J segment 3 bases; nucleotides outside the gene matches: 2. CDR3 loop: CASSPGQGAYTEAFF. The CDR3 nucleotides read TGTGCCAGCTCACCGGGACAGGGGGCGTACACTGAAGCTTTCTTT.

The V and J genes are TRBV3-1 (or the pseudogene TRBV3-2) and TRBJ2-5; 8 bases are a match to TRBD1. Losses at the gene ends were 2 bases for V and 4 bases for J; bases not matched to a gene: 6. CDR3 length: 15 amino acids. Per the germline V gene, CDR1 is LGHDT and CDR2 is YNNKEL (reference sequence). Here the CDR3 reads CASSQYGQGRETQYF. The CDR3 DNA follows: TGTGCCAGCAGCCAATACGGACAGGGCCGAGAGACCCAGTACTTC.

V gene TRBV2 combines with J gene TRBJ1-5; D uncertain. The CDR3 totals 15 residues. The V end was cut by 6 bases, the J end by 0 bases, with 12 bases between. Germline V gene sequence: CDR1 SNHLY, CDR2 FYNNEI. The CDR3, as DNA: TGTGCCAGCAGCGGGCTGAGCTATAGCAATCAGCCCCAGCATTTT. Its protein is CASSGLSYSNQPQHF.

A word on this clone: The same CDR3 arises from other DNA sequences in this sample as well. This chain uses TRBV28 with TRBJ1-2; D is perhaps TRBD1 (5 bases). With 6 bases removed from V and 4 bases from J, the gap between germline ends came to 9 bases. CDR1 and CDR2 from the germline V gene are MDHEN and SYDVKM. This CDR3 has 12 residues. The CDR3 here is CASSAQGYGYTF. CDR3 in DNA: TGTGCCAGCAGCGCCCAGGGCTATGGCTACACCTTC.

In DNA form, the CDR3 reads TGTGCCAGCAGTCCCGTATACGCGACCTCTGGAAACACCATATATTTT. Translating gives CASSPVYATSGNTIYF. The chain employs TRBV28 and TRBJ1-3, with D unclear. This CDR3 has 16 amino acids. Trimming stripped 5 bases from V and 0 bases from J, with 14 bases between. The germline V gene encodes CDR1 MDHEN and CDR2 SYDVKM. Combining the CDR3 with reference TRBV28 and TRBJ1-3 gives the whole variable domain DVKVTQSSRYLVKRTGEKVFLECVQDMDHENMFWYRQDPGLGLRLIYFSYDVKMKEKGDIPEGYSVSREKKERFSLILESASTNQTSMYLCASSPVYATSGNTIYFGEGSWLTVV.

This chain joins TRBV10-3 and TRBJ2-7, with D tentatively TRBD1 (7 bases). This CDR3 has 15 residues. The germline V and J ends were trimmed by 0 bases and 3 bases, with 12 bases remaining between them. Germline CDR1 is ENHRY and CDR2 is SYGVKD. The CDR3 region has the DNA TGTGCCATCAGTGAGTCGGGGCAGGGGGGCTACGAGCAGTACTTC. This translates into CAISESGQGGYEQYF.

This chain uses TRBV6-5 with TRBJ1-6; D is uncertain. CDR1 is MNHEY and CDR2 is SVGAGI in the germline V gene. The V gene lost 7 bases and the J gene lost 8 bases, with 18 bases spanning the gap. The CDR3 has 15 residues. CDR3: CASTLLGSPDSPLHF. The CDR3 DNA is TGTGCCAGCACCCTACTGGGATCCCCAGATTCACCCCTCCACTTT.

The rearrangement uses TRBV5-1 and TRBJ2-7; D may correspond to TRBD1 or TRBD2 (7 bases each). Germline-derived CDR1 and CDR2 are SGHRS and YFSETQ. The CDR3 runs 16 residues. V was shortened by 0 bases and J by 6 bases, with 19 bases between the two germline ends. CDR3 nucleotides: TGCGCCAGCAGCTTGGCCGCAGGGGGAGGGACTGGCGAGCAGTACTTC. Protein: CASSLAAGGGTGEQYF.

The CDR3, as DNA: TGTGCCAGCAAACGAGAGACCCAGTACTTC. This codes for CASKRETQYF. The rearrangement joins TRBV2 to TRBJ2-5; D ambiguous. Trimming pared 7 bases from V and 4 bases from J, leaving 4 bases between. The CDR3 consists of 10 residues. CDR1 is SNHLY, CDR2 FYNNEI, per germline.

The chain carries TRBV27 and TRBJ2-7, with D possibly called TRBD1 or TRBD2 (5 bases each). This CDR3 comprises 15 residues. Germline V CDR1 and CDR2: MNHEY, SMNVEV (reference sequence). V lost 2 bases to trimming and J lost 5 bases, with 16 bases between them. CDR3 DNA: TGTGCCAGCAGTTTAGGGGGTGGTAGGGTCAACGAGCAGTACTTC. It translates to CASSLGGGRVNEQYF.

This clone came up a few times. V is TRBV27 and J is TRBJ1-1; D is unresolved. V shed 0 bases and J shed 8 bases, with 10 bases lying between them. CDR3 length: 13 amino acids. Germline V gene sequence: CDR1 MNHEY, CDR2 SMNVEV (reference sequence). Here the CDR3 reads CASSLSKTREAFF. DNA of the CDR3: TGTGCCAGCAGTTTATCGAAGACAAGGGAAGCTTTCTTT.

The CDR3 DNA follows: TGCGCCAGCAGTCACGAATCCCCGGGACAGGGGGCGGGGACCGGGGAGCTGTTTTTT. It is translated as CASSHESPGQGAGTGELFF. The V call is TRBV23-1, the J call TRBJ2-2; 12 positions agree with TRBD1. TRBV23-1 is annotated as an ORF whose role is uncertain. Trimming took 3 bases from V and 5 from J; bases not matched to a gene: 13. The CDR3 has 19 amino acids.

This CDR3 reads CASRDTLTVYGYTF. The CDR3, as DNA: TGTGCCAGCAGAGACACACTGACGGTCTATGGCTACACCTTC. The chain has TRBV6-5 and TRBJ1-2; D ambiguous. Germline V gene lookup returns CDR1 MNHEY and CDR2 SVGAGI. CDR3 length equals 14 residues. V dropped 6 bases and J dropped 4 bases, with 15 bases sitting between them.

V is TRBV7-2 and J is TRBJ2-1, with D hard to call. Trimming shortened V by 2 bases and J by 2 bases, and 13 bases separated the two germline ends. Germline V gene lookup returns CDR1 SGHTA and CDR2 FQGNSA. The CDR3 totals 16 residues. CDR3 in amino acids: CASSLRATETYNEQFF. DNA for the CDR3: TGTGCCAGCAGCTTACGGGCTACGGAGACCTACAATGAGCAGTTCTTC.

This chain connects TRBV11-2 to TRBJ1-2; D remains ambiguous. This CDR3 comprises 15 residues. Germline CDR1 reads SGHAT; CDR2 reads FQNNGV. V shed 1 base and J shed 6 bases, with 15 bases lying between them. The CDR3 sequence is CASSLGPVGVNGYTF. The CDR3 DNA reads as TGTGCCAGCAGCTTAGGACCGGTTGGGGTGAATGGCTACACCTTC.